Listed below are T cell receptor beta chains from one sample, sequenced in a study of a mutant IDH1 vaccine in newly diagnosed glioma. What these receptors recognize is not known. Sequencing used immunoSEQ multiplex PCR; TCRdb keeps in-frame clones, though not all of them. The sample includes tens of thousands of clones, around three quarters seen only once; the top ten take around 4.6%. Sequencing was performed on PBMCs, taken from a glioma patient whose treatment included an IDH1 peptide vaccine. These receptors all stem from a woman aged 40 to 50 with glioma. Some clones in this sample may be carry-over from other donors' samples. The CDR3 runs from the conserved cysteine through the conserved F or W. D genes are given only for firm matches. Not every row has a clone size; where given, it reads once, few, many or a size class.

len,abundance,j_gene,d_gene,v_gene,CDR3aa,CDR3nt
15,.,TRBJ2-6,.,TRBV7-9,CASSLVSSGANVLTF,TGTGCCAGCAGCTTAGTCAGCTCTGGGGCCAACGTCCTGACTTTC
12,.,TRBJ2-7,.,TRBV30,CAWRSGGYEQYF,TGTGCCTGGAGGTCTGGCGGCTACGAGCAGTACTTC
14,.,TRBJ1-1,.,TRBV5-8,CASSVHREDTEAFF,TGTGCCAGCAGCGTTCACAGGGAGGACACTGAAGCTTTCTTT
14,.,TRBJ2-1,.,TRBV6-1,CASVLEASYNEQFF,TGTGCCAGTGTCCTAGAAGCCTCCTACAATGAGCAGTTCTTC
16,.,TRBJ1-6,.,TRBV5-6,CAGSPKSGARNSPLHF,TGTGCCGGCAGTCCTAAGTCTGGGGCCCGTAATTCACCCCTCCACTTT
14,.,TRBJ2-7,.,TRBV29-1,CSVGSGVNIYEQYF,TGCAGCGTTGGGTCGGGAGTTAATATCTACGAGCAGTACTTC
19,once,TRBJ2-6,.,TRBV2,CASSEFYGGESSGANVLTF,TGTGCCAGCAGTGAATTCTACGGGGGCGAGAGCTCTGGGGCCAACGTCCTGACTTTC
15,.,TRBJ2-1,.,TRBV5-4,CASSLRHHSYNEQFF,TGTGCCAGCAGCTTGAGACACCACTCTTACAATGAGCAGTTCTTC
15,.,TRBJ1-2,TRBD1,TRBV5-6,CASSFRQGAQDGYTF,TGTGCCAGCAGCTTCCGACAGGGGGCGCAGGACGGCTACACCTTC
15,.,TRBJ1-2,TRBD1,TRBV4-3,CASSQEAGTAYGYTF,TGCGCCAGCAGCCAAGAAGCTGGGACAGCCTATGGCTACACCTTC
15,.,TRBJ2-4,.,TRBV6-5,CASSPRGEAKNIQYF,TGTGCCAGCAGTCCGCGGGGCGAAGCCAAAAACATTCAGTACTTC
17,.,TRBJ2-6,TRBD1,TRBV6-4,CASSSDRGLAGANVLTF,TGTGCCAGCAGTTCCGACAGGGGCCTAGCTGGGGCCAACGTCCTGACTTTC
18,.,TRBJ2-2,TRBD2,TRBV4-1,CASTGVAGGRGNTGELFF,TGCGCCAGCACCGGGGTAGCGGGGGGGCGGGGAAACACCGGGGAGCTGTTTTTT
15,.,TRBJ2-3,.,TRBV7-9,CASSPRGSGTDTQYF,TGTGCCAGCAGCCCCCGGGGTAGCGGAACAGATACGCAGTATTTT
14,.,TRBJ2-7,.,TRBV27,CASSSPVGTYEQYF,TGTGCCAGCAGTTCCCCAGTCGGAACCTACGAGCAGTACTTC
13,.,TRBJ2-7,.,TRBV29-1,CSVEDLRRGEQYF,TGCAGCGTTGAAGATCTTCGCCGAGGTGAGCAGTACTTC
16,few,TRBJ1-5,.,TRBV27,CASSLRGVSSNQPQHF,TGTGCCAGCAGCCTCCGAGGGGTTAGTTCCAATCAGCCCCAGCATTTT
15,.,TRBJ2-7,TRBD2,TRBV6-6,CASRYNSGGTYEQYF,TGTGCCAGCAGATACAATAGCGGGGGGACCTACGAGCAGTACTTC
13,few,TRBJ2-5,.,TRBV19,CASSNSLTETQYF,TGTGCCAGTAGTAACTCGTTGACCGAGACCCAGTACTTC
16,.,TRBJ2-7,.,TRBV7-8,CASSLGGAVEKYEQYF,TGTGCCAGCAGCTTAGGCGGTGCAGTTGAGAAATACGAGCAGTACTTC
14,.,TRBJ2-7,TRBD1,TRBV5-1,CASSPGQALEEQYF,TGCGCCAGCAGCCCGGGACAGGCCTTGGAAGAGCAGTACTTC
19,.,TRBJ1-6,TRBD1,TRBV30,CAWSVKGALGRGYNSPLHF,TGTGCCTGGAGTGTAAAGGGGGCCTTGGGCAGGGGATATAATTCACCCCTCCACTTT
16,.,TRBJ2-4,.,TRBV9,CASSPSRAAAKNIQYF,TGTGCCAGCAGCCCTTCGAGGGCGGCCGCCAAAAACATTCAGTACTTC
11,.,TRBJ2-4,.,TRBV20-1,CSAREKNIQYF,TGCAGTGCTAGGGAGAAAAACATTCAGTACTTC